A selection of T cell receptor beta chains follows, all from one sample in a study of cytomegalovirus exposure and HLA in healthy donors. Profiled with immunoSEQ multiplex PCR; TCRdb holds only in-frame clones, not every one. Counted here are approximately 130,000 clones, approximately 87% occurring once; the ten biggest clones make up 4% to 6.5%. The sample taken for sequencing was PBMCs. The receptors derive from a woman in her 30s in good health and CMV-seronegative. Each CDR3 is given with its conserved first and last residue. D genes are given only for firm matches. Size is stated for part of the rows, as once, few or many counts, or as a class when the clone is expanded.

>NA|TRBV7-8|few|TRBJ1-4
TGTGCCAGCAGCTTACCCCTCTCGGGAAAACTGTTTTTT
CASSLPLSGKLFF
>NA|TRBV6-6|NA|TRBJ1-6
TGTGCCAGCAGCCCCTTGACAGCTAATAATTCACCCCTCCACTTT
CASSPLTANNSPLHF
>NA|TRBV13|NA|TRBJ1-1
TGTGCCAGCAGCTCGCAGGGACATATGAACACTGAAGCTTTCTTT
CASSSQGHMNTEAFF
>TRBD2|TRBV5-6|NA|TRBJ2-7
TGTGCCAGCAGCTTCCTGGCAGCGGGAGTCCACGAGCAGTACTTC
CASSFLAAGVHEQYF
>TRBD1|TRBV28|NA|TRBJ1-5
TGTGCCAGCAGTCTACATCGACAGGGGGTTCGCAATCAGCCCCAGCATTTT
CASSLHRQGVRNQPQHF
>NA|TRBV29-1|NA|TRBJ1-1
TGCAGCGCTACCTTCCGGCTGTCAGCGTGGGAAGCTTTCTTT
CSATFRLSAWEAFF
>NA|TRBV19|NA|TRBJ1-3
TGTGCCAGTAGACCGGGACTCCTCTCTGGAAACACCATATATTTT
CASRPGLLSGNTIYF
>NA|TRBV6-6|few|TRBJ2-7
TGTGCCAGCGTGGGGGCAGTACACGAGCAGTACTTC
CASVGAVHEQYF
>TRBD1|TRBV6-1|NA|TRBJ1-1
TGTGCCAGCAGTGAACTAACAGGGGGCCACACTGAAGCTTTCTTT
CASSELTGGHTEAFF
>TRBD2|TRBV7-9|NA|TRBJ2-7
TGTTCCAGCAGCTTAGTGGGACTAGCGGGAGCCGAGCAGTACTTC
CSSSLVGLAGAEQYF
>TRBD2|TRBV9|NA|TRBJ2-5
TGTGCCAGCAGCGTCACCGGTCTAGCGGGGATTTGGGAGACCCAGTACTTC
CASSVTGLAGIWETQYF